This T cell receptor beta chain was sequenced for a study of T cells in Graves' hyperthyroidism and ophthalmopathy. Overall study: Peripheral blood was secured at the point of initial diagnosis, before any treatment.

The germline V gene encodes CDR1 SGHRS and CDR2 YFSETQ. Trimming removed 3 bases from V and 3 bases from J; junction bases left unmatched: 8. CDR3 length equals 15 residues. A word on this clonotype: Its cognate antigen is unknown.

The study, taken as a whole, reports: The model foresaw ophthalmopathy a median approximately 6.3 months prior to onset. Stable hyperthyroidism was separated from ophthalmopathy by a model based on 13 V-J features.

The study excluded patients with uncontrolled infection, other autoimmune disease, pregnancy or lactation. Amplification targeted TCR beta CDR3 regions from RNA transcripts. Using the HTBI primer set, a first-round RT-PCR was run on the TCR CDR3. One entry per CDR3 protein results from TCRdb running MiXCR on the multiplex PCR reads. The data contain 690,000 or so distinct CDR3 sequences, approximately 18% of them singletons. The origin of this receptor is a woman between 50 and 59 years old with Graves' hyperthyroidism that later progressed to Graves' ophthalmopathy. The sequenced sample consisted of blood. The chain uses TRBV5-1 and TRBJ1-1, with TRBD1 matching over 7 bases. In DNA form, the CDR3 reads TGCGCCAGCAGCTCCCGACAGGGAAGGGACACTGAAGCTTTCTTT. Residues: CASSSRQGRDTEAFF.